One sample yielded the 30 T cell receptor beta chains listed below, sequenced in a study of blood T cells in healthy people across ages. Combining a sample-barcoded 5' primer with a J-beta primer mix, a second PCR ran for about 6 to 11 cycles. Each CDR3 protein gets one entry after TCRdb re-called the 5' RACE reads with MiXCR. The data hold roughly 680,000 distinct CDR3 sequences, with approximately 52% observed a single time. The sequenced sample consisted of blood. Every receptor here comes from a woman at least 80 years old in good health.

V is TRBV29-1 and J is TRBJ2-3; D remains unclear. Trimming shortened V by 8 bases and J by 6 bases, and 12 bases separated the two germline ends. CDR1 and CDR2 from the germline V gene are SQVTM and ANQGSEA. This CDR3 region has 11 residues. The CDR3 is CSTGWTDTQYF. The DNA of the CDR3 is TGCAGCACCGGGTGGACGGATACGCAGTATTTT.

In this sample, this clonotype turned up many times. The chain employs TRBV28 and TRBJ2-7; TRBD1 agrees at 9 bases. Germline CDR1 MDHEN, CDR2 SYDVKM. There are 13 residues in the CDR3. V lost 5 bases, J lost 3 bases, and 2 bases stayed unmatched. CDR3 residues: CASSVGQGYEQYF. The CDR3 nucleotides are TGTGCCAGCAGTGTGGGACAGGGCTACGAGCAGTACTTC.

The chain links TRBV19 to TRBJ1-2; TRBD1 aligns across 7 bases. The germline V gene has CDR1 LNHDA and CDR2 SQIVND (reference sequence). The CDR3 runs to 15 residues. The trim removed 7 bases at V and 5 bases at J, leaving 13 bases unmatched. The CDR3 nucleotides are TGTGCCAGTACCTCGGACAGGCGGGCCCTATATGGCTACACCTTC. Its translation: CASTSDRRALYGYTF.

This clonotype was seen at least ten times. V usage is TRBV7-9 and J usage is TRBJ2-5; D is possibly TRBD1 (6 bases). Germline CDR1 reads SEHNR; CDR2 reads FQNEAQ (reference sequence). The V and J ends lost 5 bases and 3 bases respectively, with 16 bases between them. This CDR3 has 15 residues. CDR3 sequence reads: CASSLGQYSEETQYF. CDR3 DNA: TGTGCCAGCAGCCTTGGACAGTACTCCGAAGAGACCCAGTACTTC.

This chain connects TRBV27 to TRBJ2-3; 12 nucleotides match TRBD2. V gave up 4 bases and J gave up 6 bases; unmatched junction bases: 11. The CDR3 contains 17 residues. The germline V gene encodes CDR1 MNHEY and CDR2 SMNVEV (reference sequence). The CDR3, as DNA: TGTGCCAGCAGTTCTCCGACTAGCGGGGGTATAAAGGATACGCAGTATTTT. Protein: CASSSPTSGGIKDTQYF.

The gene calls are TRBV2 and TRBJ1-6, with TRBD1 as a possible D gene (5 bases). The germline V gene encodes CDR1 SNHLY and CDR2 FYNNEI. The V and J ends lost 5 bases and 0 bases respectively, with 14 bases between them. The length of the CDR3 is 17 residues. CDR3 DNA: TGTGCCAGCAGTTTTACTCCAGGGAGCTCCTATAATTCACCCCTCCACTTT. Translating gives CASSFTPGSSYNSPLHF.

The V gene is TRBV20-1, the J gene TRBJ2-7; D is undetermined. Germline values: CDR1 DFQATT, CDR2 SNEGSKA (reference sequence). The CDR3 runs to 11 residues. The V end was cut by 7 bases, the J end by 0 bases, with 7 bases between. The CDR3 nucleotides read TGCAGTGTTGGTCTCTCCTACGAGCAGTACTTC. Its protein is CSVGLSYEQYF.

The chain has TRBV29-1 and TRBJ1-1; tentatively, D is TRBD1 (6 bases). Deletions cut 4 bases from V and 1 base from J, with 16 bases between. The length of the CDR3 is 15 residues. CDR1 is SQVTM, CDR2 ANQGSEA, per germline. The CDR3 sequence: CSVGLQGFGNTEAFF. The CDR3 DNA follows: TGCAGCGTTGGACTACAGGGTTTTGGGAACACTGAAGCTTTCTTT.

The rearrangement links TRBV7-3 to TRBJ1-6, with TRBD1 matching 12 bases. CDR1 and CDR2 (germline): SGHTA, FQGTGA. The CDR3 runs to 16 residues. V shed 1 base, J shed 7 bases, and the junction held 2 bases outside the gene matches. CDR3 residues: CASSLRGQGANSPLHF. The CDR3 coding sequence is TGTGCCAGCAGCTTAAGGGGACAGGGGGCCAATTCACCCCTCCACTTT.

With respect to this clonotype: Given a much more abundant clone one base away, this may be a read error. J is TRBJ2-3 and V is TRBV20-1; D is possibly TRBD1 or TRBD2 (5 bases each). The V gene's germline CDR1 is DFQATT and CDR2 SNEGSKA (reference sequence). The CDR3 is made up of 11 amino acids. CDR3 amino acids: CSALRGDAQYF. In nucleotides, the CDR3 is TGCAGTGCCCTAAGGGGAGATGCGCAGTATTTT.

As for this clonotype: This may be a read error: a much more frequent sequence differs by one nucleotide. This chain joins TRBV20-1 and TRBJ2-5; possibly TRBD1 or TRBD2 for D (5 bases each). Near its end, the DNA agrees better with TRBJ2-7, so the J call may be wrong. Per the germline V gene, CDR1 is DFQATT and CDR2 is SNEGSKA (reference sequence). The CDR3 has 12 amino acids. The CDR3 DNA is TGCAGTGCAAAGGGACCATACCACGAGCAGTACTTC. Translated: CSAKGPYHEQYF.

The rearrangement joins TRBV10-2 to TRBJ2-1; weak D call: TRBD2 (6 bases). The CDR3 consists of 15 residues. Trimming stripped 4 bases from V and 4 bases from J, with 14 bases between. Germline lookup yields CDR1 WSHSY and CDR2 SAAADI. CDR3 sequence reads: CASSGVAERYNEQFF. CDR3 nucleotide sequence: TGCGCCAGCAGTGGGGTAGCGGAACGATACAATGAGCAGTTCTTC.

The chain joins TRBV6-5 to TRBJ1-1; D perhaps matches TRBD1 (5 bases). The germline gives CDR1 MNHEY, CDR2 SVGAGI. Trimming took off 6 bases at V and 1 base at J, with 15 bases between the two ends. The CDR3 consists of 15 residues. CDR3 bases: TGTGCCAGCAGCGGGACCCAATTAACGAACACTGAAGCTTTCTTT. Translating gives CASSGTQLTNTEAFF.

V is TRBV27 and J is TRBJ2-1, with D hard to call. CDR3 length: 12 amino acids. The ends were cut back, 6 bases at V and 6 bases at J, with 9 bases in the middle. Germline CDR1 reads MNHEY; CDR2 reads SMNVEV (reference sequence). This CDR3 reads CASRGSLNEQFF. The CDR3 DNA sequence: TGTGCCAGCAGGGGGTCGCTCAATGAGCAGTTCTTC.

V and J are TRBV4-2 and TRBJ2-3, with 9 bases lining up with TRBD2. The CDR3 length is 16 residues. Germline V CDR1 and CDR2: LGHNA, YNFKEQ. J gave up 5 bases and V 2 bases, and 8 bases lay outside the gene matches. The CDR3: CASSQSIAGARDTQYF. The CDR3 DNA is TGTGCCAGCAGCCAATCGATAGCGGGGGCTCGAGATACGCAGTATTTT.

As to this clonotype: A single base separates this from a much larger clone, so it may be a read error. The V call is TRBV3-1, the J call TRBJ2-3, with a weak D call TRBD2 (5 bases). CDR3 length equals 14 residues. Per germline, CDR1 LGHDT and CDR2 YNNKEL (reference sequence). DNA for the CDR3: TGTGCCAGCGAGGAGGCGAGCAGCCGCGATACGCGGTATTTT. It codes for CASEEASSRDTRYF.

The chain recombines TRBV20-1 with TRBJ1-1; no firm D call. CDR1 and CDR2 from the germline V gene are DFQATT and SNEGSKA (reference sequence). The CDR3 covers 12 residues. Trimming shortened V by 2 bases and J by 6 bases, and 10 bases separated the two germline ends. In DNA form, the CDR3 reads TGCAGTGCTAGAAGGTCGTTAGCTGAAGCTTTCTTT. Translating gives CSARRSLAEAFF.

This clonotype was observed at least ten times. The rearrangement links TRBV7-8 to TRBJ2-7; 7 bases align to TRBD2. V lost 5 bases and J lost 4; bases outside the gene matches: 14. This CDR3 spans 16 amino acids. The germline V gene has CDR1 SGHVS and CDR2 FQNEAQ. The CDR3 spells CASSPFLAGVGYEQYF. In DNA form, the CDR3 reads TGTGCCAGCAGCCCATTCTTGGCGGGAGTAGGGTACGAGCAGTACTTC.

The V and J genes are TRBV23-1 and TRBJ1-5; 7 bases match TRBD1. TRBV23-1 is placed among ORFs of uncertain function. V dropped 0 bases and J dropped 5; count of bases not matched to a gene: 13. This CDR3 spans 18 amino acids. CDR3 in DNA: TGCGCCAGCAGTCAATCGGTACGGTCGACAGGGTGGGATCAGCCCCAGCATTTT. Amino acid sequence: CASSQSVRSTGWDQPQHF.

This clonotype was recorded many times. The chain combines TRBV7-9 with TRBJ2-7; D not resolved. V gave up 5 bases and J gave up 1 base, with 15 bases separating them. The CDR3 is 15 residues long. Germline V gene lookup returns CDR1 SEHNR and CDR2 FQNEAQ (reference sequence). The CDR3 sequence is CASSQLVGSSYEQYF. In DNA form, the CDR3 reads TGTGCCAGCAGCCAACTGGTCGGCAGTTCCTACGAGCAGTACTTC.

This clonotype has ten or more counts. This chain connects TRBV15 to TRBJ2-4; D is possibly TRBD1 (5 bases). In germline, CDR1 is LNHNV, CDR2 YYDKDF (reference sequence). Trimming stripped 1 base from V and 3 bases from J, with 16 bases between. The CDR3 has 17 residues. DNA for the CDR3: TGTGCCACCAGCAGAGCAGGCGAGACAGTAGGCAAAAACATTCAGTACTTC. Amino acid sequence: CATSRAGETVGKNIQYF.

This clonotype has at least ten counts. It may be a read error: a sequence one base away is much more abundant. The rearrangement joins TRBV6-6 to TRBJ2-1; TRBD2 agrees at 8 bases. The J call may be faulty, since TRBJ2-7 better matches the DNA end. CDR1 is MNHNY and CDR2 is SVGAGI in the germline V gene (reference sequence). The CDR3 consists of 14 residues. CDR3 DNA sequence: TGTGCCAGCAGCCGGGGGGGCTCCTACAATGAGCAGTACTTC. It specifies CASSRGGSYNEQYF.

The chain couples TRBV11-2 to TRBJ2-1; TRBD2 matches 7 bases. Near its end, the DNA agrees better with TRBJ2-7, so the J call may be wrong. The CDR3 length is 13 residues. Germline values: CDR1 SGHAT, CDR2 FQNNGV. As DNA, the CDR3 is TGTGCCAGCGGCTGGGGGGGCTCCTACGAGCAGTACTTC. Protein product: CASGWGGSYEQYF.

This clonotype was observed many times. A read error may produce the germline difference seen at one junction end. The chain is built from TRBV12-3 or TRBV12-4 and TRBJ2-4; D not certain. The CDR3 length is 15 residues. CDR3 sequence reads: CASSLGGVAKNIQYF. Here the CDR3 DNA reads TGCGCCAGCAGCTTGGGCGGTGTAGCCAAAAACATTCAGTACTTC.

As regards this clonotype: Compared with germline, one end of the junction differs, possibly owing to a read error. The rearrangement uses TRBV12-3 or TRBV12-4 and TRBJ2-1, with D hard to call. The CDR3 is 11 residues long. The CDR3 nucleotides are TGTGCCAGCAGTCTCATCAATGAGCGGTTCTTC. Translation gives CASSLINERFF.

The chain has TRBV28 and TRBJ2-2; a weak D match, TRBD1 (5 bases). The germline V gene encodes CDR1 MDHEN and CDR2 SYDVKM. This CDR3 comprises 16 residues. V was clipped by 5 bases and J by 1 base, with 14 bases between them. CDR3 residues: CASSTSAGMNTGELFF. The CDR3 bases are TGTGCCAGCAGTACAAGTGCAGGGATGAACACCGGGGAGCTGTTTTTT.

This clonotype was seen ten or more times. This chain joins TRBV7-2 and TRBJ2-1, with 9 bases aligning to TRBD1. With V trimmed by 5 bases and J by 8 bases, 4 bases remained unmatched. The CDR3 sequence is 13 residues long. Germline lookup yields CDR1 SGHTA and CDR2 FQGNSA. CDR3 protein: CASSINRGHEQFF. CDR3 DNA: TGTGCCAGCAGCATTAACAGGGGGCATGAGCAGTTCTTC.

About this clonotype: A read error may explain this, as a much larger clone is one base away. The rearrangement links TRBV29-1 to TRBJ2-1; D ambiguous. The J call may be incorrect, as the DNA end agrees better with TRBJ2-7. CDR1 SQVTM and CDR2 ANQGSEA come from the germline V gene. The CDR3 length is 12 residues. The CDR3 loop reads CSVGNPYNEQYF. CDR3 nucleotides: TGCAGCGTTGGCAACCCGTACAATGAGCAGTACTTC.

This clonotype was found many times. Being one base from a much bigger clone, this may be a read error. The rearrangement uses TRBV6-5 and TRBJ2-3, with D maybe TRBD2 (5 bases). V was shortened by 5 bases and J by 6 bases, with 15 bases between the two germline ends. CDR3 length equals 14 residues. Germline V gene lookup returns CDR1 MNHEY and CDR2 SVGAGI. CDR3 nucleotides: TGTGCCAGCAGTGACGGGATGATAGTCGATACGCAGTATTTT. Its protein is CASSDGMIVDTQYF.

The sample holds a few counts of this clonotype. CDR3 region: CASSYSGSGRCEQFF. The CDR3 region has the DNA TGTGCCAGCAGTTATTCGGGTAGCGGGAGATGTGAGCAGTTCTTC. V gene TRBV6-5 combines with J gene TRBJ2-1; 9 bases fit TRBD2. Germline loops: CDR1 MNHEY, CDR2 SVGAGI. Germline trimming cut 3 bases from V and 9 bases from J; bases unmatched to any gene: 9. The CDR3 runs to 15 residues.